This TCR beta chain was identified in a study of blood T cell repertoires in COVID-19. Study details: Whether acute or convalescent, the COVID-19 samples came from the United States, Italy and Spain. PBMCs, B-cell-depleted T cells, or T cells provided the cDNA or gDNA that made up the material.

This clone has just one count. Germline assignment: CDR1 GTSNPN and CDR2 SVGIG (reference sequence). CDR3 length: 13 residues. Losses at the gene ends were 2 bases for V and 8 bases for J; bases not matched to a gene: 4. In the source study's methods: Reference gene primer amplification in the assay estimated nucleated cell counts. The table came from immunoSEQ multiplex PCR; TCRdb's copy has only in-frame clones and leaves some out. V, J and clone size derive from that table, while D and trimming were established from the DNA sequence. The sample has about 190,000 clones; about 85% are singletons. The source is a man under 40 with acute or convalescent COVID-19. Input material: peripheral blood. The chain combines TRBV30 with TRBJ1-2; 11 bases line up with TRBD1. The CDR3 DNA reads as TGTGCCTGGAGTCAGGACAGGGGGCTGGGCTACACCTTC. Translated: CAWSQDRGLGYTF. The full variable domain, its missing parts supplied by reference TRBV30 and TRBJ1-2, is SQTIHQWPATLVQPVGSPLSLECTVEGTSNPNLYWYRQAAGRGLQLLFYSVGIGQISSEVPQNLSASRPQDRQFILSSKKLLLSDSGFYLCAWSQDRGLGYTFGSGTRLTVV.